Presented here are 27 T cell receptor beta chains from one specimen sequenced in a study of identical twins. TCRdb processed the 5' RACE reads anew with MiXCR; each CDR3 protein has one entry. The profile shows 500,000 to 650,000 distinct CDR3 sequences, 7.1% of them singletons. In addition, the sample was reused for a study of yellow fever vaccine responses in identical twins.

The specimen sequenced was PBMCs. These receptors were taken from a woman under 30 in good health.

This rearrangement joins TRBV7-2 to TRBJ1-1; TRBD1 matches 8 bases. Trimming took 4 bases from V and 6 from J; bases not matched to a gene: 7. Germline assignment: CDR1 SGHTA and CDR2 FQGNSA. The CDR3 consists of 14 residues. DNA for the CDR3: TGTGCCAGCAGCTCGGTGATGGACAGGGCTGAAGCTTTCTTT. Residues: CASSSVMDRAEAFF.

This clonotype was seen a handful of times. V and J are TRBV14 and TRBJ2-4; either TRBD1 or TRBD2 may fit D (6 bases each). V was trimmed by 2 bases and J by 7 bases, leaving 12 bases between them. This CDR3 has 14 amino acids. The germline CDR1 and CDR2 sequences are SGHDN and FVKESK. CDR3: CASSQRGGQNIQYF. Here the CDR3 DNA reads TGTGCCAGCAGCCAAAGAGGGGGGCAGAACATTCAGTACTTC.

This clonotype was seen repeatedly, ten times or more. The chain is built from TRBV27 and TRBJ2-7; TRBD1 matches at 9 bases. The length of the CDR3 is 16 residues. V dropped 5 bases and J dropped 2; count of bases not matched to a gene: 10. CDR1 is MNHEY, CDR2 SMNVEV, per germline (reference sequence). In nucleotides, the CDR3 is TGTGCCAGCAGTCCCCTGGGACAGGGTGTAGCCTACGAGCAGTACGTC. This encodes CASSPLGQGVAYEQYV.

At least ten counts were recorded for this clonotype. The rearrangement joins TRBV10-3 to TRBJ2-3; 7 bases line up with TRBD2. Germline V gene sequence: CDR1 ENHRY, CDR2 SYGVKD. The CDR3 sequence is 14 residues long. The ends lost 0 bases at V and 6 bases at J; junction bases unmatched: 3. The DNA of the CDR3 is TGTGCCATCAGTGAGTCCAGGGAGGGGGATACGCAGTATTTT. It is translated as CAISESREGDTQYF.

This clonotype was recorded at least ten times. The chain employs TRBV7-9 and TRBJ2-1; possible D gene TRBD1, 6 bases. Germline V gene sequence: CDR1 SEHNR, CDR2 FQNEAQ (reference sequence). The CDR3 runs 16 residues. The V and J ends lost 5 bases and 2 bases respectively, with 16 bases between them. CDR3 sequence (DNA): TGTGCCAGCAGCCACGCCGGACAGATTGCCTACAATGAGCAGTTCTTC. The encoded protein is CASSHAGQIAYNEQFF. The complete variable domain, with remaining parts taken from reference TRBV7-9 and TRBJ2-1, reads DTGVSQNPRHKITKRGQNVTFRCDPISEHNRLYWYRQTLGQGPEFLTYFQNEAQLEKSRLLSDRFSAERPKGSFSTLEIQRTEQGDSAMYLCASSHAGQIAYNEQFFGPGTRLTVL.

This clonotype was counted between two and nine times. The gene calls are TRBV6-1 and TRBJ1-1; the D gene is possibly TRBD1 (5 bases). The V end was cut by 7 bases, the J end by 0 bases, with 12 bases between. CDR3 length equals 14 residues. Germline-derived CDR1 and CDR2 are MNHNS and SASEGT. CDR3 DNA: TGTGCCAGCATAGGGGAAGGGATGAACACTGAAGCTTTCTTT. This codes for CASIGEGMNTEAFF.

In this sample, this clonotype turned up a few times. The chain employs TRBV5-1 and TRBJ2-3; no definite D call. With 4 bases removed from V and 2 bases from J, the gap between germline ends came to 8 bases. Germline V gene lookup returns CDR1 SGHRS and CDR2 YFSETQ. The CDR3 loop spans 13 amino acids. CDR3 nucleotides: TGCGCCAGCAGCAAGGGCGACACAGATACGCAGTATTTT. Amino acids: CASSKGDTDTQYF.

CDR3 sequence reads: CASSDPYFSEGDSHPIEQFF. The CDR3 nucleotides are TGTGCCAGCAGCGATCCTTACTTCTCTGAGGGGGATAGTCATCCGATTGAGCAGTTCTTC. The chain employs TRBV11-1 and TRBJ2-1; maybe TRBD1 (6 bases). The CDR3 has 20 amino acids. The germline V gene encodes CDR1 SGHAT and CDR2 FQDESV (reference sequence). Trimming removed 5 bases at V and 9 bases at J, with 35 bases between.

This clonotype was seen a few times. An end of the junction does not agree with germline; a read error may underlie this. The CDR3 sequence: CASRLAGGRSYEQYF. CDR3 nucleotide sequence: TGTGCCAGCAGATTAGCGGGAGGTAGATCCTACGAGCAGTACTTC. The V gene is TRBV12-3 or TRBV12-4, the J gene TRBJ2-7, with 10 bases identical to TRBD2. The CDR3 has 15 amino acids.

The chain joins TRBV10-3 to TRBJ1-4; D remains unclear. Germline V lookup: CDR1 ENHRY, CDR2 SYGVKD. The CDR3 spans 9 residues. V was trimmed by 10 bases and J by 7 bases, leaving 4 bases between them. This CDR3 reads CANREKLFF. The CDR3 DNA is TGTGCCAACCGTGAAAAACTGTTTTTT.

In this sample, this clonotype turned up many times. This chain joins TRBV20-1 and TRBJ2-1; 8 bases map to TRBD2. V was pared by 4 bases and J by 3 bases, with 20 bases of the junction left unmatched. The germline V gene encodes CDR1 DFQATT and CDR2 SNEGSKA (reference sequence). This CDR3 contains 19 residues. The CDR3 region has the DNA TGCAGTGCTAAGACGAGGGGCCCCCGGTTGCGGGGGGACTACAATGAGCAGTTCTTC. This encodes CSAKTRGPRLRGDYNEQFF.

The sample holds many counts of this clonotype. In DNA, the CDR3 is TGTGCCAGCAGCCAATTACCCGGGACAGGGATGGGGGCCAACGTCCTGACTTTC. Its translation: CASSQLPGTGMGANVLTF. The rearrangement joins TRBV14 to TRBJ2-6; TRBD1 matches 9 bases. From germline, CDR1 is SGHDN and CDR2 FVKESK. Trimming took 2 bases from V and 4 from J; bases not matched to a gene: 9. CDR3 length: 18 amino acids.

About this clonotype: This may stem from a read error, because a much larger clone lies one nucleotide away. The chain has TRBV20-1 and TRBJ2-5; 8 nucleotides agree with TRBD2. Germline loops: CDR1 DFQATT, CDR2 SNEGSKA (reference sequence). This CDR3 spans 17 amino acids. The CDR3 spells CCARDRSGSPLIGTQYF. CDR3 sequence (DNA): TGCTGTGCTAGGGATAGGAGCGGGAGCCCACTTATAGGGACCCAGTACTTC.

This clonotype occurred a few times. This rearrangement joins TRBV25-1 to TRBJ2-1; D not certain. Between the trimmed V and J ends, which lost 2 bases and 1 base, there was a span of 9 bases. This CDR3 contains 15 residues. Germline CDR1 and CDR2: MGHDK and SYGVNS. The CDR3 loop reads CASSETGRSYNEQFF. The CDR3 nucleotides are TGTGCCAGCAGTGAAACGGGCCGTTCCTACAATGAGCAGTTCTTC. The full variable domain, in which reference TRBV25-1 and TRBJ2-1 provide the parts outside the CDR3, is EADIYQTPRYLVIGTGKKITLECSQTMGHDKMYWYQQDPGMELHLIHYSYGVNSTEKGDLSSESTVSRIRTEHFPLTLESARPSHTSQYLCASSETGRSYNEQFFGPGTRLTVL.

The V gene is TRBV24-1, the J gene TRBJ2-3; 9 nucleotides line up with TRBD1. The germline gives CDR1 KGHDR, CDR2 SFDVKD. The junction had 2 bases not matched to a gene; V was cut back by 9 bases and J by 2 bases. This CDR3 spans 13 amino acids. Written as DNA, the CDR3 is TGTGCCACCCGGGACAGGGTCACAGATACGCAGTATTTT. It translates to CATRDRVTDTQYF.

This clonotype was seen ten or more times. CDR3: CASSPLGLKETQYF. The DNA of the CDR3 is TGCGCCAGCAGCCCCTTGGGACTTAAAGAGACCCAGTACTTC. This chain joins TRBV4-1 and TRBJ2-5, with D tentatively TRBD2 (6 bases). This CDR3 contains 14 residues. V lost 4 bases, J lost 3 bases, and 12 bases lay in between. The germline V gene has CDR1 MGHRA and CDR2 YSYEKL.

This clonotype occurred a few times. J is TRBJ1-1 and V is TRBV29-1; D not resolved. Germline V lookup: CDR1 SQVTM, CDR2 ANQGSEA. This CDR3 has 13 residues. Trimming stripped 5 bases from V and 0 bases from J, with 10 bases between. The CDR3: CSVLVQLNTEAFF. CDR3 in DNA: TGCAGCGTTTTGGTTCAGCTGAACACTGAAGCTTTCTTT.

A remark on this clonotype: A much larger clonotype is one base distant, so this may be a read error. The gene calls are TRBV5-1 and TRBJ1-5, with D hard to call. Germline CDR1 and CDR2: SGHRS and YFSETQ. Trimming left V 0 bases short and J 0 bases short, with 13 bases between. CDR3 size: 17 residues. CDR3 DNA sequence: TGCGCCAGCAGCTTGGGCGGATCTGGATATAGCAATCAGCCCCAGCATTTT. This gives the protein CASSLGGSGYSNQPQHF.

In its sample, this clonotype was seen many times. The chain links TRBV7-9 to TRBJ1-4, with 9 positions matching TRBD1. Trimming cost V 6 bases and J 8 bases; bases outside gene matches: 10. This CDR3 has 15 amino acids. Germline CDR1 SEHNR, CDR2 FQNEAQ (reference sequence). In DNA form, the CDR3 reads TGTGCCAGCAGTCCCCCGACAGGGGGTTACGAAAAACTGTTTTTT. Its protein product is CASSPPTGGYEKLFF. Using reference TRBV7-9 and TRBJ1-4 for the parts outside the CDR3, the full variable domain is DTGVSQNPRHKITKRGQNVTFRCDPISEHNRLYWYRQTLGQGPEFLTYFQNEAQLEKSRLLSDRFSAERPKGSFSTLEIQRTEQGDSAMYLCASSPPTGGYEKLFFGSGTQLSVL.

This clonotype was counted at least ten times. CDR3 nucleotide sequence: TGCAGTGCTAGAACCCGGACAGGGGGTACCGGAGACGAAAAACTGTTTTTT. Translating gives CSARTRTGGTGDEKLFF. V is TRBV20-1 and J is TRBJ1-4; the match to TRBD1 covers 10 bases. The CDR3 spans 17 residues. The germline CDR1 and CDR2 sequences are DFQATT and SNEGSKA (reference sequence). V trimming: 2 bases; J trimming: 8 bases; junction bases outside the gene matches: 14.

This chain uses TRBV7-9 with TRBJ1-4; D might be TRBD1 (6 bases). Germline lookup yields CDR1 SEHNR and CDR2 FQNEAQ (reference sequence). CDR3 length: 16 amino acids. Trimming took 5 bases from V and 0 from J, leaving 13 bases between them. Here the CDR3 DNA reads TGTGCCAGCAGCCCGGGACACAGTGCAACTAATGAAAAACTGTTTTTT. This encodes CASSPGHSATNEKLFF.

The chain recombines TRBV25-1 with TRBJ2-5, with 13 positions matching TRBD2. CDR3 size: 17 residues. J was trimmed by 0 bases and V by 5 bases; bases with no gene match: 6. Germline-derived CDR1 and CDR2 are MGHDK and SYGVNS. CDR3 region: CASSRTSGSVYQETQYF. In DNA, the CDR3 is TGTGCCAGCAGTCGGACTAGCGGGAGCGTGTACCAAGAGACCCAGTACTTC.

This clonotype was seen only a few times. The chain recombines TRBV6-1 with TRBJ2-3, with 9 bases fitting TRBD2. There are 16 residues in the CDR3. V lost 5 bases to trimming and J lost 4 bases; unmatched junction nucleotides: 10. CDR1 and CDR2 (germline): MNHNS, SASEGT. The DNA of the CDR3 is TGTGCCAGCAGTACGCCTAGCGGGACGGGGCCAGATACGCAGTATTTT. Translated, it gives CASSTPSGTGPDTQYF.

V is TRBV19 and J is TRBJ2-3, with D possibly being TRBD1 (6 bases). Germline V CDR1 and CDR2: LNHDA, SQIVND (reference sequence). V gave up 0 bases and J gave up 6 bases, with 7 bases separating them. CDR3 size: 13 residues. The CDR3 DNA sequence: TGTGCCAGTAGTATAGAGAGGGGGGATACGCAGTATTTT. The encoded protein is CASSIERGDTQYF.

In this sample, this clonotype turned up a few times. The chain carries TRBV10-2 and TRBJ1-1; D is undetermined. This CDR3 is built from 14 residues. The germline V gene encodes CDR1 WSHSY and CDR2 SAAADI. Deletions cut 4 bases from V and 0 bases from J, with 9 bases between. CDR3 loop: CASSATVVNTEAFF. The CDR3, as DNA: TGCGCCAGCAGTGCCACGGTTGTGAACACTGAAGCTTTCTTT.

V is TRBV12-3 or TRBV12-4 and J is TRBJ2-2; D might be TRBD1 (6 bases). V gave up 2 bases and J gave up 6 bases, with 16 bases separating them. The CDR3 is made up of 16 amino acids. CDR3 in amino acids: CASSLSPRGLSGELFF. The CDR3, as DNA: TGTGCCAGCAGTTTAAGTCCCAGGGGATTATCCGGGGAGCTGTTTTTT.

This clonotype was seen more than once but under ten times. V is TRBV29-1 and J is TRBJ1-2; unclear D gene. CDR1 is SQVTM and CDR2 is ANQGSEA in the germline V gene. V shed 1 base and J shed 0 bases, with 12 bases lying between them. CDR3 length: 15 residues. CDR3 loop: CSVEGWVGANYGYTF. For the CDR3, the DNA is TGCAGCGTTGAAGGCTGGGTTGGGGCTAACTATGGCTACACCTTC.